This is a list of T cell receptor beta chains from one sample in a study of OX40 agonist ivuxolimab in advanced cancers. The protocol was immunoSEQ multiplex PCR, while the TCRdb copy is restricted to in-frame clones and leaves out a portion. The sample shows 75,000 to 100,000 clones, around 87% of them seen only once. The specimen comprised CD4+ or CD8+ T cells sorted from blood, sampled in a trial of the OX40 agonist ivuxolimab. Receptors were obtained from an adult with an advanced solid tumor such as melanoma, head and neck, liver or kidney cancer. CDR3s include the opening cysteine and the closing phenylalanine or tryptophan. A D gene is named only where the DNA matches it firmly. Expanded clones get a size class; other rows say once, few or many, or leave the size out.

cdr3_aa: CAISEPNSGNTIYF
cdr3_nt: TGTGCCATCAGTGAACCGAACTCTGGAAACACCATATATTTT
clone_size: NA
v_call: TRBV10-3
d_call: NA
cdr3_length: 14
j_call: TRBJ1-3

cdr3_aa: CASRDRAKNIQYF
cdr3_nt: TGCGCCAGCCGGGACAGGGCCAAAAACATTCAGTACTTC
clone_size: NA
v_call: TRBV10-2
d_call: TRBD1
cdr3_length: 13
j_call: TRBJ2-4

cdr3_aa: CSASSGEQYF
cdr3_nt: TGCAGTGCTAGTTCTGGAGAGCAGTACTTC
clone_size: NA
v_call: TRBV20-1
d_call: NA
cdr3_length: 10
j_call: TRBJ2-7

cdr3_aa: CASSTGRLARRETDTQYF
cdr3_nt: TGTGCCAGTAGTACCGGGAGACTAGCCCGGCGAGAGACAGATACGCAGTATTTT
clone_size: NA
v_call: TRBV19
d_call: TRBD2
cdr3_length: 18
j_call: TRBJ2-3

cdr3_aa: CASSESSQNTGELFF
cdr3_nt: TGCGCCAGCAGTGAGTCGTCACAGAACACCGGGGAGCTGTTTTTT
clone_size: NA
v_call: TRBV10-1
d_call: NA
cdr3_length: 15
j_call: TRBJ2-2

cdr3_aa: CASSASTPGGTISFF
cdr3_nt: TGTGCCAGCAGCGCGTCAACACCCGGGGGGACTATATCCTTCTTC
clone_size: NA
v_call: TRBV5-6
d_call: TRBD2
cdr3_length: 15
j_call: TRBJ2-1

cdr3_aa: CASSLTGVGTEAFF
cdr3_nt: TGCGCCAGCAGCTTGACAGGCGTGGGGACTGAAGCTTTCTTT
clone_size: NA
v_call: TRBV5-1
d_call: NA
cdr3_length: 14
j_call: TRBJ1-1

cdr3_aa: CASRDRLAGGLFF
cdr3_nt: TGTGCCAGCAGGGACAGGTTAGCCGGGGGACTGTTTTTT
clone_size: NA
v_call: TRBV6-5
d_call: TRBD1
cdr3_length: 13
j_call: TRBJ1-4

cdr3_aa: CASNIAGGSQDTQYF
cdr3_nt: TGTGCCAGTAATATAGCGGGGGGTAGTCAGGATACGCAGTATTTT
clone_size: NA
v_call: TRBV19
d_call: TRBD2
cdr3_length: 15
j_call: TRBJ2-3

cdr3_aa: CASSLGQQETQYF
cdr3_nt: TGTGCCAGCAGCTTGGGGCAGCAAGAGACCCAGTACTTC
clone_size: NA
v_call: TRBV5-4
d_call: NA
cdr3_length: 13
j_call: TRBJ2-5

cdr3_aa: CASSTGQNIQYF
cdr3_nt: TGTGCCAGCAGCACCGGACAGAACATTCAGTACTTC
clone_size: NA
v_call: TRBV6-5
d_call: NA
cdr3_length: 12
j_call: TRBJ2-4

cdr3_aa: CASSLGPLTYEQYF
cdr3_nt: TGTGCCAGCAGCTTGGGGCCGCTTACCTACGAGCAGTACTTC
clone_size: NA
v_call: TRBV5-5
d_call: NA
cdr3_length: 14
j_call: TRBJ2-7

cdr3_aa: CASRFTAYTEAFF
cdr3_nt: TGTGCCAGCAGGTTCACAGCTTACACTGAAGCTTTCTTT
clone_size: NA
v_call: TRBV28
d_call: NA
cdr3_length: 13
j_call: TRBJ1-1

cdr3_aa: CASTPWTGRNQPQHF
cdr3_nt: TGTGCCAGCACCCCCTGGACAGGGCGCAATCAGCCCCAGCATTTT
clone_size: once
v_call: TRBV28
d_call: TRBD1
cdr3_length: 15
j_call: TRBJ1-5

cdr3_aa: CASSSRPSNYGYTF
cdr3_nt: TGTGCCAGCAGTTCGAGACCATCAAACTATGGCTACACCTTC
clone_size: NA
v_call: TRBV28
d_call: NA
cdr3_length: 14
j_call: TRBJ1-2

cdr3_aa: CASSKVQGGSGANVLTF
cdr3_nt: TGCGCCAGCAGCAAGGTACAGGGTGGCTCTGGGGCCAACGTCCTGACTTTC
clone_size: NA
v_call: TRBV5-1
d_call: NA
cdr3_length: 17
j_call: TRBJ2-6

cdr3_aa: CASSPPFQIAKNIQYF
cdr3_nt: TGTGCCAGCTCACCACCGTTCCAGATAGCCAAAAACATTCAGTACTTC
clone_size: once
v_call: TRBV18
d_call: NA
cdr3_length: 16
j_call: TRBJ2-4

cdr3_aa: CASGGTGGNTIYF
cdr3_nt: TGTGCCAGCGGCGGGACAGGGGGAAACACCATATATTTT
clone_size: NA
v_call: TRBV6-1
d_call: TRBD1
cdr3_length: 13
j_call: TRBJ1-3

cdr3_aa: CASSVLPLVAKNIQYF
cdr3_nt: TGTGCCAGCAGTGTCCTGCCCCTTGTAGCCAAAAACATTCAGTACTTC
clone_size: NA
v_call: TRBV6-1
d_call: NA
cdr3_length: 16
j_call: TRBJ2-4

cdr3_aa: CASSPTGTSGYEQYF
cdr3_nt: TGTGCCAGCAGCCCCACCGGGACTAGCGGCTACGAGCAGTACTTC
clone_size: NA
v_call: TRBV9
d_call: TRBD2
cdr3_length: 15
j_call: TRBJ2-7

cdr3_aa: CASSPNQETQYF
cdr3_nt: TGTGCCAGCTCACCTAACCAAGAGACCCAGTACTTC
clone_size: few
v_call: TRBV18
d_call: NA
cdr3_length: 12
j_call: TRBJ2-5

cdr3_aa: CASTPRGFDTGELFF
cdr3_nt: TGCGCCAGCACTCCGAGGGGGTTTGACACCGGGGAGCTGTTTTTT
clone_size: NA
v_call: TRBV5-1
d_call: NA
cdr3_length: 15
j_call: TRBJ2-2

cdr3_aa: CASSEGAGPQETQYF
cdr3_nt: TGCGCCAGCAGCGAGGGAGCAGGCCCCCAAGAGACCCAGTACTTC
clone_size: NA
v_call: TRBV5-1
d_call: NA
cdr3_length: 15
j_call: TRBJ2-5

cdr3_aa: CASSLAGGAFF
cdr3_nt: TGTGCCAGCAGCTTAGCTGGGGGAGCTTTCTTT
clone_size: once
v_call: TRBV7-2
d_call: NA
cdr3_length: 11
j_call: TRBJ1-1

cdr3_aa: CASSLLTGGYGYTF
cdr3_nt: TGCGCCAGCAGCTTATTGACAGGGGGGTATGGCTACACCTTC
clone_size: NA
v_call: TRBV5-1
d_call: TRBD1
cdr3_length: 14
j_call: TRBJ1-2

cdr3_aa: CASSLRTGRDGYTF
cdr3_nt: TGTGCCAGCAGCCTGAGGACAGGGAGAGATGGCTACACCTTC
clone_size: NA
v_call: TRBV7-2
d_call: TRBD1
cdr3_length: 14
j_call: TRBJ1-2

cdr3_aa: CASSKGQLQETQYF
cdr3_nt: TGTGCCAGTAGTAAGGGCCAGCTCCAAGAGACCCAGTACTTC
clone_size: NA
v_call: TRBV19
d_call: NA
cdr3_length: 14
j_call: TRBJ2-5

cdr3_aa: CASSLVLGKNTEAFF
cdr3_nt: TGCGCCAGCAGCTTGGTTCTGGGAAAGAACACTGAAGCTTTCTTT
clone_size: NA
v_call: TRBV5-1
d_call: NA
cdr3_length: 15
j_call: TRBJ1-1

cdr3_aa: CASSSGTGGNYGYTF
cdr3_nt: TGTGCCAGCAGCTCAGGGACAGGGGGGAACTATGGCTACACCTTC
clone_size: NA
v_call: TRBV7-9
d_call: TRBD1
cdr3_length: 15
j_call: TRBJ1-2

cdr3_aa: CASKRNGGVSYNEQFF
cdr3_nt: TGTGCCAGTAAAAGGAACGGCGGGGTGTCCTACAATGAGCAGTTCTTC
clone_size: NA
v_call: TRBV19
d_call: NA
cdr3_length: 16
j_call: TRBJ2-1

cdr3_aa: CASSLVRTDPAEAFF
cdr3_nt: TGTGCCAGCAGCTTGGTTCGGACAGATCCCGCTGAAGCTTTCTTT
clone_size: NA
v_call: TRBV7-2
d_call: NA
cdr3_length: 15
j_call: TRBJ1-1

cdr3_aa: CASSVTDSTGGYTF
cdr3_nt: TGTGCCAGCAGCGTGACAGACTCCACAGGGGGCTACACCTTC
clone_size: NA
v_call: TRBV9
d_call: NA
cdr3_length: 14
j_call: TRBJ1-2

cdr3_aa: CASSETGPNTGELFF
cdr3_nt: TGTGCCAGCAGCGAGACAGGGCCGAACACCGGGGAGCTGTTTTTT
clone_size: NA
v_call: TRBV7-9
d_call: TRBD1
cdr3_length: 15
j_call: TRBJ2-2

cdr3_aa: CASSAQGTGEAEAFF
cdr3_nt: TGTGCCAGCAGCGCCCAGGGAACAGGGGAAGCTGAAGCTTTCTTT
clone_size: NA
v_call: TRBV7-2
d_call: TRBD1
cdr3_length: 15
j_call: TRBJ1-1

cdr3_aa: CASSVMGREQYF
cdr3_nt: TGTGCCAGCAGCGTCATGGGCCGCGAGCAGTACTTC
clone_size: NA
v_call: TRBV9
d_call: NA
cdr3_length: 12
j_call: TRBJ2-7

cdr3_aa: CASSNRLGGNEQFF
cdr3_nt: TGCGCCAGCAGCAATCGACTGGGGGGGAATGAGCAGTTCTTC
clone_size: NA
v_call: TRBV4-3
d_call: TRBD2
cdr3_length: 14
j_call: TRBJ2-1

cdr3_aa: CASSLGSYTDTQYF
cdr3_nt: TGCGCCAGCAGCTTAGGAAGTTACACAGATACGCAGTATTTT
clone_size: NA
v_call: TRBV5-1
d_call: NA
cdr3_length: 14
j_call: TRBJ2-3

cdr3_aa: CASSLVGETQYF
cdr3_nt: TGCGCCAGCAGCTTGGTTGGGGAGACCCAGTACTTC
clone_size: NA
v_call: TRBV5-1
d_call: NA
cdr3_length: 12
j_call: TRBJ2-5

cdr3_aa: CASSPNAQNPEAFF
cdr3_nt: TGTGCCAGCAGCCCTAACGCACAGAACCCTGAAGCTTTCTTT
clone_size: few
v_call: TRBV14
d_call: NA
cdr3_length: 14
j_call: TRBJ1-1

cdr3_aa: CASSLQQGPASTDTQYF
cdr3_nt: TGTGCCAGTAGTTTACAACAGGGACCAGCCAGCACAGATACGCAGTATTTT
clone_size: NA
v_call: TRBV19
d_call: NA
cdr3_length: 17
j_call: TRBJ2-3

cdr3_aa: CASRDRGPYGYTF
cdr3_nt: TGTGCCAGTAGGGACAGAGGTCCGTATGGCTACACCTTC
clone_size: once
v_call: TRBV19
d_call: NA
cdr3_length: 13
j_call: TRBJ1-2

cdr3_aa: CASSVAGRGNEQYF
cdr3_nt: TGTGCCAGCAGCGTCGCCGGCAGGGGAAACGAGCAGTACTTC
clone_size: NA
v_call: TRBV7-9
d_call: NA
cdr3_length: 14
j_call: TRBJ2-7

cdr3_aa: CAISGTGQTGEQYF
cdr3_nt: TGTGCCATCAGCGGGACAGGCCAAACGGGGGAGCAGTACTTC
clone_size: NA
v_call: TRBV10-3
d_call: TRBD1
cdr3_length: 14
j_call: TRBJ2-7

cdr3_aa: CASSLSGRGSATQYF
cdr3_nt: TGTGCCAGCAGCTTAAGTGGCAGGGGGTCGGCTACGCAGTATTTT
clone_size: NA
v_call: TRBV7-2
d_call: TRBD1
cdr3_length: 15
j_call: TRBJ2-3

cdr3_aa: CASSLGLAGGLDTQYF
cdr3_nt: TGTGCCAGCAGCCTGGGACTAGCGGGGGGGCTAGATACGCAGTATTTT
clone_size: NA
v_call: TRBV7-2
d_call: TRBD2
cdr3_length: 16
j_call: TRBJ2-3

cdr3_aa: CASSSGLVMGELFF
cdr3_nt: TGTGCCAGCAGCTCCGGACTAGTGATGGGGGAGCTGTTTTTT
clone_size: once
v_call: TRBV11-3
d_call: TRBD2
cdr3_length: 14
j_call: TRBJ2-2

cdr3_aa: CAGTYARGANVLTF
cdr3_nt: TGTGCCGGCACCTACGCGAGGGGGGCCAACGTCCTGACTTTC
clone_size: NA
v_call: TRBV6-5
d_call: NA
cdr3_length: 14
j_call: TRBJ2-6

cdr3_aa: CASSQDRDTDTQYF
cdr3_nt: TGCGCCAGCAGCCAAGATCGAGACACAGATACGCAGTATTTT
clone_size: once
v_call: TRBV4-1
d_call: NA
cdr3_length: 14
j_call: TRBJ2-3

cdr3_aa: CASSPSGSTFNEQFF
cdr3_nt: TGTGCCAGCAGCCCCAGCGGGAGCACGTTCAATGAGCAGTTCTTC
clone_size: NA
v_call: TRBV6-5
d_call: TRBD2
cdr3_length: 15
j_call: TRBJ2-1

cdr3_aa: CASSDPKGGKDTGELFF
cdr3_nt: TGCGCCAGCAGTGACCCCAAAGGGGGTAAGGACACCGGGGAGCTGTTTTTT
clone_size: NA
v_call: TRBV10-2
d_call: NA
cdr3_length: 17
j_call: TRBJ2-2